Described below is a single TCR beta chain sequence and its context. Its cognate antigen is unknown. This record comes from a study of T cell responses to AZD1222 COVID-19 vaccine. Whole-study results and caveats: Repertoire collection took place solely once the T cell response had peaked. Rises in breadth and depth of Spike-specific TCRs came after two AZD1222 doses.

The table came from immunoSEQ multiplex PCR; TCRdb's copy has only in-frame clones and leaves some out. The sample includes 100,000 to 150,000 clones, 90% of them seen just once. The germline V gene encodes CDR1 LGHNA and CDR2 YSLEER. There are 14 residues in the CDR3. Trimming pared 0 bases from V and 4 bases from J, leaving 10 bases between. This sample comprised peripheral blood, obtained on day 0 of AZD1222 vaccination. This sequence was found in an adult in good health. The chain combines TRBV4-3 with TRBJ2-7; D unresolved. This CDR3 reads CASSQDEGDYEQYF. CDR3 sequence (DNA): TGCGCCAGCAGCCAAGATGAAGGAGATTACGAGCAGTACTTC.